This T cell receptor beta chain was profiled in a study of shared clonotypes between healthy human individuals. The study drew all its donors from Caucasian adults living in Nashville, Tennessee. Samples left unsorted employed approximately 90 million PBMCs for genomic DNA. Trimming cost V 4 bases and J 3 bases; bases outside gene matches: 9. CDR3 length: 16 residues. CDR1 SGHAT and CDR2 FQNNGV come from the germline V gene. For each subset, genomic DNA was distributed in equal portions over several immunoSEQ plates. Unsorted PBMC contributed about 270 ng DNA, 30,000 to 35,000 T cell genomes, to each replicate PCR. Profiling relied on immunoSEQ multiplex PCR, and the TCRdb table lists in-frame clones only, not all of them. The table has about half a million clones, roughly four fifths seen once; the top ten hold 12%.

The gene calls are TRBV11-2 and TRBJ2-7; TRBD1 aligns across 10 bases. The sequence was collected from a woman between 35 and 50 years old in good health. Some clones in this sample may be carry-over from other donors' samples. Material: PBMCs. The CDR3 DNA reads TGTGCCAGCAGCTGGACCGGGACAGGGGACGGCTACGAGCAGTACTTC. It codes for CASSWTGTGDGYEQYF.